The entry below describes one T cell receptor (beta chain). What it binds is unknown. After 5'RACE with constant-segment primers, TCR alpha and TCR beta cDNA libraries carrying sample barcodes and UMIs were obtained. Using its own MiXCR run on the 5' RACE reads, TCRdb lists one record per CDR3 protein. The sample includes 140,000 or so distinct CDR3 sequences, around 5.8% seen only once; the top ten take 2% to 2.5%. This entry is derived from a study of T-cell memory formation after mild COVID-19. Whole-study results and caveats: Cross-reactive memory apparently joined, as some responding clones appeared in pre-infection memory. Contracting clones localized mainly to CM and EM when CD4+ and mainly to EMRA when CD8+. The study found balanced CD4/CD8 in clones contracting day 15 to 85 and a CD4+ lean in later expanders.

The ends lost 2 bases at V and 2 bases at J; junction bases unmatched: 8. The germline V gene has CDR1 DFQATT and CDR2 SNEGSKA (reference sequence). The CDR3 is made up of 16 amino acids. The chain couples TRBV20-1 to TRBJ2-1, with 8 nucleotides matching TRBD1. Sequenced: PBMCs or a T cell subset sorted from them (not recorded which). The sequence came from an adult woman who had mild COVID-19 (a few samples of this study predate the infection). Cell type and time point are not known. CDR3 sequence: CSARKGQGFTYNEQFF. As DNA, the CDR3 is TGCAGTGCTAGAAAAGGACAGGGATTTACCTACAATGAGCAGTTCTTC.